This T cell receptor beta chain was sequenced for a study of tumor-infiltrating lymphocytes in primary liver carcinoma. Regarding the study as a whole: The difference in top-250-clone fraction between tumors and blood was significant, favoring tumors (p = 0.039).

V lost 7 bases and J 1 base, leaving 10 bases between the germline ends. This CDR3 spans 14 amino acids. A primer matching the constant region was used to make TCR beta cDNA from approximately 0.45 ug of total RNA. Three-round nested multiplex PCR performed with slightly modified ARM-PCR produced the TCR beta libraries. The opening two PCR rounds, nine to eleven cycles each, paired TRBV1-TRBV30 forward primers with a C-beta reverse primer. Each CDR3 protein gets one entry after TCRdb re-called the multiplex PCR reads with MiXCR. The sample holds fewer than 400,000 distinct CDR3 sequences, approximately 58% seen once. Germline DNA was also extracted, while the blood RNA originated from unsorted whole blood. As regards this clonotype: Its antigen remains unknown. Given a much more abundant clone one base away, this may be a read error.

This sequence joins TRBV12-3 or TRBV12-4 and TRBJ2-2; TRBD1 is a possible D gene (5 bases). The TCR originated in a woman in her thirties with primary liver carcinoma and hepatitis B virus infection. Sequenced input: peripheral blood. In DNA, the CDR3 is TGTGCCAGCAACAACGGACAGAACACCGGGGAGCTGTTTTTT. This sequence encodes CASNNGQNTGELFF.